This T cell receptor beta chain is drawn from a study of cytomegalovirus exposure and HLA in healthy donors. General observations from the study: Reported performance of the classifier showed diagnosis of cytomegalovirus status with high specificity and sensitivity. The authors listed approximately 150 TCR beta chains as cytomegalovirus-associated.

The CDR3 is 18 amino acids. Germline V lookup: CDR1 SGHVS, CDR2 FQNEAQ. J lost 0 bases, V lost 0 bases, and 2 bases had no gene match. As concerns this clone: Its antigen is not identified.

60 Vbeta and 13 Jbeta primers were used in PCR. Original handling: Per a later analysis, the number of unique TCR beta chains was around 79 million, of which roughly 11 million were shared. Profiled with immunoSEQ multiplex PCR; TCRdb holds only in-frame clones, not every one. V and J calls and clone size come straight from that table; D and trimming were deduced from the DNA. The data hold some 150,000 clones, with around 88% observed a single time. Source material: PBMCs. The V call is TRBV7-8, the J call TRBJ2-1; 13 bases are a match to TRBD2. This TCR derives from a woman in her twenties or thirties in good health and CMV-seronegative. CDR3 in DNA: TGTGCCAGCAGCTTAGCTCGGACTAGCGGGGGCTCCTACAATGAGCAGTTCTTC. Its translation is CASSLARTSGGSYNEQFF.